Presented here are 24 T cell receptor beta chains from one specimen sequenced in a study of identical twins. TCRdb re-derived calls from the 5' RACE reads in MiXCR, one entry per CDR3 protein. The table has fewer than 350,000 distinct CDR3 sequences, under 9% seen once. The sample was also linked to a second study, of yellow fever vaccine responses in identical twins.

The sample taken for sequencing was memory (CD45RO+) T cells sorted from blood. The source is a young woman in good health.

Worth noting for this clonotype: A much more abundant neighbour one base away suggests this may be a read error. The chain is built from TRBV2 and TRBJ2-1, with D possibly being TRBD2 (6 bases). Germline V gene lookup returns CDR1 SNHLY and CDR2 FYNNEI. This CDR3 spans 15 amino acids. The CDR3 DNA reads TGTGCCGCGAGGAGGGATGATGGCTCCTACAATGAGCGGTTCTTC. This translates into CAARRDDGSYNERFF. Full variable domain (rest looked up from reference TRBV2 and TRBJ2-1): EPEVTQTPSHQVTQMGQEVILRCVPISNHLYFYWYRQILGQKVEFLVSFYNNEISEKSEIFDDQFSVERPDGSNFTLKIRSTKLEDSAMYFCAARRDDGSYNERFFGPGTRLTVL.

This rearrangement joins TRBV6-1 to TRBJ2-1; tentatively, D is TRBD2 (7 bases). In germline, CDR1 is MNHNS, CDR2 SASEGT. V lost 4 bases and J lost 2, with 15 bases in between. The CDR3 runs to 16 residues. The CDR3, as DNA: TGTGCCAGCAGTGGGGAGGGGGGGAACCCCTACAATGAGCAGTTCTTC. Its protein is CASSGEGGNPYNEQFF.

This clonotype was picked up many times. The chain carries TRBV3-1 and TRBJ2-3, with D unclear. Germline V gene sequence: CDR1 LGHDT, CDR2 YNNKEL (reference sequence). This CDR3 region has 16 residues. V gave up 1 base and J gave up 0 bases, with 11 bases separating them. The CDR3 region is CASSQGLLVSTDTQYF. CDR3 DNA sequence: TGTGCCAGCAGCCAAGGGTTATTAGTTAGCACAGATACGCAGTATTTT.

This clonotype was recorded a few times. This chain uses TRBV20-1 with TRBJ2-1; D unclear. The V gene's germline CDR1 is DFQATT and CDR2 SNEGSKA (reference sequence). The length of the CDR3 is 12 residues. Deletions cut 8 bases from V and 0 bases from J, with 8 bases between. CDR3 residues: CSSPVSYNEQFF. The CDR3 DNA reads TGCAGTTCCCCCGTCTCCTACAATGAGCAGTTCTTC.

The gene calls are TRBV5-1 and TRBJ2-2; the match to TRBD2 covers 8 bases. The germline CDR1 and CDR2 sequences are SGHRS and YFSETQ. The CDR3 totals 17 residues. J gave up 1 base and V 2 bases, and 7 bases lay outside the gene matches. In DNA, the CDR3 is TGCGCCAGCAGCTTACTACTAGCGGCGGAGAACACCGGGGAGCTGTTTTTT. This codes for CASSLLLAAENTGELFF.

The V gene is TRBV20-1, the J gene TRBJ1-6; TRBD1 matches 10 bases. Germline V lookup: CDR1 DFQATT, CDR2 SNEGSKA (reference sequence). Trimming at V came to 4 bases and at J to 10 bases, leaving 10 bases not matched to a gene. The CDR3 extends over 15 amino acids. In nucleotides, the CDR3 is TGCAGTGCTAACCTCTTGGGACAGGGGAACTCACCCCTCCACTTT. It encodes CSANLLGQGNSPLHF.

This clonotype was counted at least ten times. The CDR3 sequence is CSVEDTLAGSYEQYF. The CDR3 nucleotides are TGCAGCGTTGAAGATACACTAGCGGGCTCCTACGAGCAGTACTTC. This chain joins TRBV29-1 and TRBJ2-7; 9 bases are shared with TRBD2. Per germline, CDR1 SQVTM and CDR2 ANQGSEA. The CDR3 runs 15 residues. Losses at the gene ends were 0 bases for V and 0 bases for J; bases not matched to a gene: 3.

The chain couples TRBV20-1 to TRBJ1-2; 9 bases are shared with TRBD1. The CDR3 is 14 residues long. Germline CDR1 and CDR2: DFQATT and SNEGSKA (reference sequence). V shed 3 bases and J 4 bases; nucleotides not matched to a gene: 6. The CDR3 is CSARGPGQGYGYTF. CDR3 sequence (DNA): TGCAGTGCTAGGGGACCGGGACAGGGCTATGGCTACACCTTC.

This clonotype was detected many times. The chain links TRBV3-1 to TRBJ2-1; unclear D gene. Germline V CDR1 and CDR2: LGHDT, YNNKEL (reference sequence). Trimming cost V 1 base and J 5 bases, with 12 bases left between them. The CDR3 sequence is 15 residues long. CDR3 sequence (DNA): TGTGCCAGCAGCCAAGTGGTCGGATTTAACAATGAGCAGTTCTTC. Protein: CASSQVVGFNNEQFF.

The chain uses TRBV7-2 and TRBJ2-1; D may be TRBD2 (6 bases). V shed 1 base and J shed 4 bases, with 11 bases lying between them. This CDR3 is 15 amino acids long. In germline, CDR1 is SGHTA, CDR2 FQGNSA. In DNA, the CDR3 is TGTGCCAGCAGCTTAGTCCCTAGCGATTACAATGAGCAGTTCTTC. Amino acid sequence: CASSLVPSDYNEQFF. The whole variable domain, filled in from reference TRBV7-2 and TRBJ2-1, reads GAGVSQSPSNKVTEKGKDVELRCDPISGHTALYWYRQSLGQGLEFLIYFQGNSAPDKSGLPSDRFSAERTGGSVSTLTIQRTQQEDSAVYLCASSLVPSDYNEQFFGPGTRLTVL.

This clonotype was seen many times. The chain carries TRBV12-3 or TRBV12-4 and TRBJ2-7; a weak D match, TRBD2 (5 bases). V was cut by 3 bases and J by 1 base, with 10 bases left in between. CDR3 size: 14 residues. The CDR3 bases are TGTGCCAGCAGTTTCGGGGAACAGTCCTACGAGCAGTACTTC. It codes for CASSFGEQSYEQYF.

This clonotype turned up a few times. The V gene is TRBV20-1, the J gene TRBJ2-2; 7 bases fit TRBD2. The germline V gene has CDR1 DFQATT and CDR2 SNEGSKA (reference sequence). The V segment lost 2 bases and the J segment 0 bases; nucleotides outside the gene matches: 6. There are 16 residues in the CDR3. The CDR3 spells CSARSSGTPNTGELFF. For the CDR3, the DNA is TGCAGTGCTAGATCCAGCGGGACCCCGAACACCGGGGAGCTGTTTTTT.

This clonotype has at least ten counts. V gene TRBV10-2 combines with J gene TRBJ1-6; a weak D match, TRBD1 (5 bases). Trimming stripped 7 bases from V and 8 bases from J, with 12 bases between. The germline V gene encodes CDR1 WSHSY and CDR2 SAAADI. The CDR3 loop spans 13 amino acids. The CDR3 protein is CASTRQTDSPLHF. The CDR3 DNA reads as TGCGCCAGCACCCGACAGACCGATTCACCCCTCCACTTT.

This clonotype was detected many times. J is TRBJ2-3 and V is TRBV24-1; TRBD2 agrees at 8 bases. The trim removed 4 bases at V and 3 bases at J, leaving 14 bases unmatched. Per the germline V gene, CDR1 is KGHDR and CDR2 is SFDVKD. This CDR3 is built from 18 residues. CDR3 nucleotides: TGTGCCACCAGTGACTCCACCTCGGTCGGGGGGGAAACAGATACGCAGTATTTT. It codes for CATSDSTSVGGETDTQYF.

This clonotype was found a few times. This chain's CDR3 is CASSESILAGPSSYNEQFF. CDR3 nucleotide sequence: TGCGCCAGCAGTGAGTCGATTTTAGCGGGGCCCTCCTCCTACAATGAGCAGTTCTTC. The J gene is TRBJ2-1, the V gene TRBV10-1; 8 bases fit TRBD2. V was pared by 0 bases and J by 0 bases, with 10 bases of the junction left unmatched. Germline CDR1 is WNHNN and CDR2 is SYGVQD (reference sequence). This CDR3 is built from 19 residues.

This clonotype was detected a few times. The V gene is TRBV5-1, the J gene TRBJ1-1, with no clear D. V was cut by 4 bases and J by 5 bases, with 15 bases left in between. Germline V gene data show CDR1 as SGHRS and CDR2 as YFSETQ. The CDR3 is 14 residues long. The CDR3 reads CASSPRAGRTEAFF. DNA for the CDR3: TGCGCCAGCAGCCCCAGAGCTGGGCGGACTGAAGCTTTCTTT.

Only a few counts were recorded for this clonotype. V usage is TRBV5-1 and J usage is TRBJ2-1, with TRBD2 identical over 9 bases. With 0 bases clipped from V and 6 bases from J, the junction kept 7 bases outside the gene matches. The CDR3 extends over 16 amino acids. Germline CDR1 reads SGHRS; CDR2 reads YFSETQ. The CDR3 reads CASSLVSAGGGNEQFF. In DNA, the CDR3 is TGCGCCAGCAGCTTGGTTTCTGCGGGAGGGGGCAATGAGCAGTTCTTC.

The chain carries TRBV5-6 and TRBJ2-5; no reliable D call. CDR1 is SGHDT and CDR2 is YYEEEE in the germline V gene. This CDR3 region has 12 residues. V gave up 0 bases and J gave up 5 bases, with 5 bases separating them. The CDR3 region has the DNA TGTGCCAGCAGCTTGGGTATGGAGACCCAGTACTTC. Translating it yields CASSLGMETQYF.

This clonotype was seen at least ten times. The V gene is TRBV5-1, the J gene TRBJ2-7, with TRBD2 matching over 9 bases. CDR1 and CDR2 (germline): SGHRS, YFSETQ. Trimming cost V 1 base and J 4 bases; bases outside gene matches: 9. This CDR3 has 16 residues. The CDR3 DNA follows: TGCGCCAGCAGCTTGTGGCGGGAGGGCAAAGATTACGAGCAGTACTTC. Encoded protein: CASSLWREGKDYEQYF.

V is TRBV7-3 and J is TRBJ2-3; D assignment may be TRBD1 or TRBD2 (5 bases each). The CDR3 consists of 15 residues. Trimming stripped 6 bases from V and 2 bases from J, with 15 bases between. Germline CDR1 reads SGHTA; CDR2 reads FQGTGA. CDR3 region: CASSETGTYTDTQYF. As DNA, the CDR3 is TGTGCCAGCAGTGAAACCGGGACCTACACAGATACGCAGTATTTT. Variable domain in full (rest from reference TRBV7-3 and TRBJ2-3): GAGVSQTPSNKVTEKGKYVELRCDPISGHTALYWYRQSLGQGPEFLIYFQGTGAADDSGLPNDRFFAVRPEGSVSTLKIQRTERGDSAVYLCASSETGTYTDTQYFGPGTRLTVL.

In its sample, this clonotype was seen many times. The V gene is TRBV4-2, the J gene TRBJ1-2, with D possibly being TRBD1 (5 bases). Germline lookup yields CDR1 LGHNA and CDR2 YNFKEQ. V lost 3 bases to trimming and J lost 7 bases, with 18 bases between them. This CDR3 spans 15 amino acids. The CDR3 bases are TGTGCCAGCAGCCAGGACCGGGACGGAGATATTGGCTACACCTTC. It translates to CASSQDRDGDIGYTF.

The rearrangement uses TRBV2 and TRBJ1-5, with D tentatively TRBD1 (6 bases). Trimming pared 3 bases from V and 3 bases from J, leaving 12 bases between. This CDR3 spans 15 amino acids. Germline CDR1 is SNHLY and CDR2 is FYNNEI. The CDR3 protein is CASSDEGVLNQPQHF. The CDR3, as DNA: TGTGCCAGCAGTGACGAGGGGGTGCTCAATCAGCCCCAGCATTTT.

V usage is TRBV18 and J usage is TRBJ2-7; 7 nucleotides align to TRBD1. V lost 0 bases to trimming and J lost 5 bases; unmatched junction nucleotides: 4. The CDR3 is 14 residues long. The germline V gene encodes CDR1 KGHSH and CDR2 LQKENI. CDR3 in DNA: TGTGCCAGCTCACCACCGGGACAGAACCACGAGCAGTACTTC. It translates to CASSPPGQNHEQYF.

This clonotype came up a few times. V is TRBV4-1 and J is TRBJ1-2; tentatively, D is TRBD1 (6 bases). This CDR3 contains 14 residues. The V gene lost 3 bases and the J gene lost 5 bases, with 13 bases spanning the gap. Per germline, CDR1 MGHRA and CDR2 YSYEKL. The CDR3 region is CASSHETGLYGYTF. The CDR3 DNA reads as TGCGCCAGCAGCCATGAGACAGGCTTATATGGCTACACCTTC.